This entry features one TCR beta chain sequence. Its antigen is undetermined. This sample was included in a study of graft-versus-host responses after intestinal transplantation. Study-level background: After anti-thymocyte globulin induction, recipients took tacrolimus and steroids for 2 to 3 years. Overall study results and limits: Recipient marrow held GvH clones, some first seen in ileum or blood.

Clones were read by immunoSEQ multiplex PCR, and TCRdb kept only the in-frame ones, dropping some. The sample gives 71,000 or so clones, 90% of which show up once; 1.3% is in the top ten. The CDR3 is 16 amino acids. The sequence derives from a human donor who received an intestinal transplant. The input for sequencing was unstimulated CD8+ T cells sorted from spleen or lymph node cells, taken before intestinal transplant. The chain combines TRBV21-1 with TRBJ1-3; the D call TRBD1 from the table was never checked on the DNA. TRBV21-1 is noted as a pseudogene. CDR3 bases: TGTGCCAGCAGCCGAAGGGCGAGGGGGCCTGGAAACACCATATATTTT. Amino acid sequence: CASSRRARGPGNTIYF.